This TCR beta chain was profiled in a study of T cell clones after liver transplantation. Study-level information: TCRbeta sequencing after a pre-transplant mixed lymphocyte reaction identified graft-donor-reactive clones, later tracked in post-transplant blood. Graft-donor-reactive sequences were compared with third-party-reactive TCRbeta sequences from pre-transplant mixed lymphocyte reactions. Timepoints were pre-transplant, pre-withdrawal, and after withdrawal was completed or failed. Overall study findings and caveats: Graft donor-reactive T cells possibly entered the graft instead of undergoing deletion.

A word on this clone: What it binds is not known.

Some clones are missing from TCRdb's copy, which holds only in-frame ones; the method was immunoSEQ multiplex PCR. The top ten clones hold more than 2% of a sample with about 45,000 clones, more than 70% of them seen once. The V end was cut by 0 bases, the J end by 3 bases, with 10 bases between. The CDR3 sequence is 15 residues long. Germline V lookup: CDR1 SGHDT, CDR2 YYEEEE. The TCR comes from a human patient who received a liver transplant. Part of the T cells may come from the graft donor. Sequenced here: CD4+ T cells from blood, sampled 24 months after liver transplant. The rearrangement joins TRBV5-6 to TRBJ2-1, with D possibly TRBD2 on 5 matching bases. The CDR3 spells CASSLGLPSYNEQFF. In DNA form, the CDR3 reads TGTGCCAGCAGCTTGGGACTACCGAGCTACAATGAGCAGTTCTTC.